This T cell receptor (beta chain) derives from a study of blood T cell repertoires in COVID-19. Assay: immunoSEQ multiplex PCR; the TCRdb copy retains only in-frame clones and omits some. The table shows 200,000 or so clones, with 88% occurring only once. The sequenced sample consisted of PBMCs or T cells enriched from blood (not recorded which). The receptor was isolated from a woman aged 25-40 years who had recovered from COVID-19.

CDR3 protein: CATGGGEGSFSDTQYF. The DNA of the CDR3 is TGTGCCACCGGGGGGGGAGAGGGCTCCTTTTCCGATACGCAGTATTTT. The V call is TRBV24-1, the J call TRBJ2-3; 7 nucleotides agree with TRBD2. Trimming at V came to 9 bases and at J to 6 bases, leaving 17 bases not matched to a gene. The CDR3 covers 16 residues. Germline loops: CDR1 KGHDR, CDR2 SFDVKD.